In this sample, the clone carrying this T cell receptor (beta chain) turned up many times. Its matching antigen is unknown. These data come from a study of molecular identifiers for immune sequencing clone quantification. Findings of the study overall: Under 1% of molecules in naive cells, but over 98% of effector molecules, belonged to clones above 20 RNA copies.

Germline V gene lookup returns CDR1 SEHNR and CDR2 FQNEAQ (reference sequence). The CDR3 contains 18 residues. V dropped 4 bases and J dropped 4; count of bases not matched to a gene: 12. Listed TCR primers, together with previously described methods, were used for the bulk TCR libraries. TCRdb called the PCR reads again in MiXCR, with one record for every CDR3 protein. The table has approximately 670,000 distinct CDR3 sequences, 15% to 20% seen once; the top ten hold roughly 0.9%. Sorting captured naive CD8 T cells as CD8+CD4-CCR7+CD45RA+. The chain couples TRBV7-9 to TRBJ2-3; 12 bases are shared with TRBD2. The clonotype was recovered from a human donor in good health. Some libraries in this study had Jurkat cell RNA spiked in. Specimen: naive CD8+ T cells from blood, with Jurkat cell RNA spiked in. Subset specified: FACS-sorted CD8+CD4-CCR7+CD45RA+ naive T cells. Written as DNA, the CDR3 is TGTGCCAGCAGCTCGACAGTGACTAGCGGGAGCCCCGCAGATACGCAGTATTTT. Amino acids: CASSSTVTSGSPADTQYF.